These 2 T cell receptor beta chains were all obtained from the same sample, sequenced in a study of T cells in Graves' hyperthyroidism and ophthalmopathy. Authors of the study amplified TCR beta CDR3 regions from RNA transcripts. The TCR CDR3 first-round RT-PCR relied on the HTBI primer set. TCRdb re-called the multiplex PCR reads with MiXCR, one entry per CDR3 protein. In the table there are approximately 530,000 distinct CDR3 sequences, 16% of which are singletons. The sequencing input was blood. The receptor source for this set is a woman between 18 and 29 years old with Graves' hyperthyroidism.

This clonotype appeared a few times. The chain uses TRBV9 and TRBJ1-2, with 7 bases aligning to TRBD1. Germline lookup yields CDR1 SGDLS and CDR2 YYNGEE. The CDR3 totals 14 residues. The junction had 2 bases not matched to a gene; V was cut back by 2 bases and J by 1 base. CDR3 region: CASSVGTVNYGYTF. The CDR3 DNA sequence: TGTGCCAGCAGCGTGGGGACAGTTAACTATGGCTACACCTTC.

This clonotype was counted at least ten times. One junction end disagrees with the germline gene, perhaps due to a read error. The chain carries TRBV4-1 and TRBJ1-2, with a tentative D call TRBD1 (6 bases). Germline V lookup: CDR1 MGHRA, CDR2 YSYEKL. The CDR3 contains 13 residues. The CDR3 region has the DNA TGTGCCAGCAGCCAGGGCAGGGGCTATGGCTACACCTTC. This sequence encodes CASSQGRGYGYTF.